The present T cell receptor (beta chain) was sequenced within a study of blood T cell repertoires in COVID-19. As for the study in general: Sources were T cells, B-cell-depleted T cells, or PBMCs; the material itself was cDNA or gDNA.

Enrollees, about 18 to 89 years old, lived in about two dozen US areas. Participants were placed into cohorts based on the clinical history they reported. Two consecutive negative NP/OP PCR tests, clearance, or resolved symptoms defined Cohort 3 recovery. This table comes from immunoSEQ multiplex PCR, and its TCRdb copy is limited to in-frame clones, with some not included. The sample lists over 150,000 clones; around 80% were seen once. The CDR3 contains 18 residues. The ends were cut back, 2 bases at V and 4 bases at J, with 18 bases in the middle. Sequenced sample: PBMCs or T cells enriched from blood (not recorded which). This receptor was taken from a man aged 45-60 years who had recovered from COVID-19. V gene TRBV23-1 combines with J gene TRBJ2-6, with D maybe TRBD2 (7 bases). TRBV23-1 is identified as an open reading frame with a role that is uncertain. The CDR3 nucleotides read TGCGCCAGCAGTCAACCGAAGGGAGGGGGGCCCGGGGCCAACGTCCTGACTTTC. Translating gives CASSQPKGGGPGANVLTF.